This T cell receptor beta chain was captured in a study of blood T cell repertoires in COVID-19. At the level of the study: Samples taken during acute and convalescent COVID-19 were collected in the United States, Italy and Spain. PBMCs, B-cell-depleted T cells, or T cells provided the cDNA or gDNA that made up the material.

In the original analysis: The authors estimated nucleated cell counts from reference gene primer amplification. Generated by immunoSEQ multiplex PCR, the TCRdb table keeps only in-frame clones and is missing some. That table gives V, J and clone size, and the DNA gave D and trimming. Of about 34,000 clones listed, about 85% were seen once; the top ten hold about 3%. The V end lost 5 bases, the J end lost 0 bases, and 5 bases lay between the germline ends. Germline CDR1 and CDR2: SGHTA and FQGTGA. This CDR3 is built from 14 residues. It was during active infection that Seattle patients were enrolled and then longitudinally followed. This clone is termed large (0.1 to 1%).

The receptor comes from an older man with COVID-19, enrolled during active disease. V and J are TRBV7-3 and TRBJ2-6; no clear D. Material for sequencing was peripheral blood. The CDR3: CASSQISGANVLTF. For the CDR3, the DNA is TGTGCCAGCAGCCAGATCTCTGGGGCCAACGTCCTGACTTTC.